Each of the 11 T cell receptor beta chains below was sequenced from the same sample in a study of cytomegalovirus exposure and HLA in healthy donors. PCR used 60 Vbeta primers and 13 Jbeta primers. The data were produced by immunoSEQ multiplex PCR, yet TCRdb's version contains in-frame clones alone and is incomplete. Of about 72,000 clones listed, 82% were seen once; the top ten hold 1.5% to 2%. The specimen sequenced was PBMCs. These receptors were collected from a man younger than 30 in good health and CMV-seronegative.

The chain joins TRBV28 to TRBJ2-5; 9 bases align to TRBD1. V shed 5 bases and J 4 bases; nucleotides not matched to a gene: 8. The CDR3 spans 15 residues. CDR1 and CDR2 (germline): MDHEN, SYDVKM. The CDR3 DNA is TGTGCCAGCAGTCCCGGACAGGGGAACTTAGAGACCCAGTACTTC. The encoded protein is CASSPGQGNLETQYF.

The chain is built from TRBV7-6 and TRBJ2-4, with D possibly being TRBD1 (5 bases). The CDR3 consists of 14 residues. From germline, CDR1 is SGHVS and CDR2 FNYEAQ. Trimming cost V 5 bases and J 6 bases, with 14 bases left between them. The CDR3 DNA follows: TGTGCCAGCAGCACCGGCCCAAGGGGAAACATTCAGTACTTC. Encoded protein: CASSTGPRGNIQYF.

The genes are TRBV19 and TRBJ2-7; D unclear. V lost 2 bases and J lost 0, with 5 bases in between. The CDR3 runs to 13 residues. CDR1 is LNHDA and CDR2 is SQIVND in the germline V gene (reference sequence). The CDR3 spells CASSIPSSYEQYF. The CDR3 nucleotides are TGTGCCAGTAGTATACCGAGCTCCTACGAGCAGTACTTC. Complete variable domain (other parts from reference TRBV19 and TRBJ2-7): DGGITQSPKYLFRKEGQNVTLSCEQNLNHDAMYWYRQDPGQGLRLIYYSQIVNDFQKGDIAEGYSVSREKKESFPLTVTSAQKNPTAFYLCASSIPSSYEQYFGPGTRLTVT.

The chain is built from TRBV7-6 and TRBJ1-3; no clear D gene. The germline V and J ends were trimmed by 1 base and 0 bases, with 13 bases remaining between them. The germline gives CDR1 SGHVS, CDR2 FNYEAQ. CDR3 length: 17 residues. The CDR3 loop reads CASSLGGVPSSGNTIYF. The CDR3 region has the DNA TGTGCCAGCAGCTTAGGTGGAGTCCCGAGCTCTGGAAACACCATATATTTT.

The chain links TRBV4-1 to TRBJ1-5; a weak D match, TRBD1 (6 bases). Trimming removed 3 bases at V and 3 bases at J, with 9 bases between. Germline CDR1 is MGHRA and CDR2 is YSYEKL. The CDR3 has 14 amino acids. The CDR3 sequence: CASSQPGVNQPQHF. The CDR3 DNA reads as TGCGCCAGCAGCCAGCCAGGGGTCAATCAGCCCCAGCATTTT.

V usage is TRBV30 and J usage is TRBJ1-5; D might be TRBD1 (6 bases). Germline V CDR1 and CDR2: GTSNPN, SVGIG (reference sequence). Trimming removed 4 bases at V and 2 bases at J, with 15 bases between. The CDR3 totals 15 residues. The CDR3 region is CAWNPGGGGNQPQHF. The CDR3 DNA sequence: TGTGCCTGGAACCCGGGAGGGGGTGGCAATCAGCCCCAGCATTTT.

This sequence joins TRBV19 and TRBJ1-5; possibly TRBD1 for D (5 bases). The CDR3 extends over 16 amino acids. V gave up 8 bases and J gave up 3 bases, with 20 bases separating them. Germline CDR1 and CDR2: LNHDA and SQIVND (reference sequence). CDR3 nucleotides: TGTGCCAGTGGAGCCTTTTCAGGGTTGACCAATCAGCCCCAGCATTTT. This codes for CASGAFSGLTNQPQHF.

This rearrangement joins TRBV28 to TRBJ1-1; D is perhaps TRBD1 (6 bases). The germline gives CDR1 MDHEN, CDR2 SYDVKM. The CDR3 has 14 residues. V was trimmed by 7 bases and J by 2 bases, leaving 14 bases between them. Written as DNA, the CDR3 is TGTGCCAGCACCGGGGGGGCGGGTAACACTGAAGCTTTCTTT. Protein product: CASTGGAGNTEAFF.

The DNA for the CDR3 is TGTGCCTGGATAGGAAATTACAGGGTTACTGAAGCTTTCTTT. Translating gives CAWIGNYRVTEAFF. The genes are TRBV30 and TRBJ1-1; D may be TRBD1 (6 bases). Germline V CDR1 and CDR2: GTSNPN, SVGIG (reference sequence). The CDR3 is 14 residues long. V lost 4 bases and J 5 bases, leaving 17 bases between the germline ends.

The chain is built from TRBV6-4 and TRBJ2-4; the match to TRBD2 covers 13 bases. CDR3 length: 15 residues. V dropped 6 bases and J dropped 5; count of bases not matched to a gene: 4. CDR1 is MRHNA, CDR2 SNTAGT, per germline. The CDR3 loop is CASRAGLAGENIQYF. The CDR3 region has the DNA TGTGCCAGCAGGGCTGGACTAGCGGGGGAAAACATTCAGTACTTC.

This chain links TRBV28 with TRBJ2-1, with TRBD2 matching 12 bases. The junction had 6 bases not matched to a gene; V was cut back by 0 bases and J by 3 bases. Germline-derived CDR1 and CDR2 are MDHEN and SYDVKM. The CDR3 sequence is 18 residues long. CDR3 bases: TGTGCCAGCAGTTTATGGTGGACTAGCGGGGAAAACTACAATGAGCAGTTCTTC. This sequence encodes CASSLWWTSGENYNEQFF.